The 13 T cell receptor beta chains given below trace back to one sample, sequenced in a study of T cells in Graves' hyperthyroidism and ophthalmopathy. Authors of the study amplified TCR beta CDR3 regions from RNA transcripts. A set of HTBI primers served as the primers for a first-round RT-PCR of the TCR CDR3. TCRdb analysed the multiplex PCR reads with MiXCR anew, one entry per CDR3 protein. The table includes 300,000 to 450,000 distinct CDR3 sequences, roughly 25% detected once. Sequenced sample: blood. These receptors were collected from a man over 45 with Graves' hyperthyroidism.

This clonotype came up a few times. This chain links TRBV24-1 with TRBJ2-5; D gene ambiguous. CDR1 and CDR2 (germline): KGHDR, SFDVKD. The CDR3 is 14 amino acids. Trimming took 3 bases from V and 7 from J, leaving 14 bases between them. CDR3 sequence reads: CATSDPRGIGTQYF. The CDR3 DNA is TGTGCCACCAGTGATCCCCGTGGTATCGGGACCCAGTACTTC.

In its sample, this clonotype was seen a few times. This chain joins TRBV12-5 and TRBJ2-1; 7 bases map to TRBD2. This CDR3 has 16 residues. The germline V gene encodes CDR1 LGHNT and CDR2 FRNRAP. Trimming cost V 6 bases and J 4 bases; bases outside gene matches: 12. This CDR3 reads CASGQGLGGGYNEQFF. CDR3 bases: TGTGCTAGTGGCCAGGGCCTGGGGGGAGGGTACAATGAGCAGTTCTTC.

This rearrangement joins TRBV24-1 to TRBJ2-7; maybe TRBD2 (6 bases). V was cut by 4 bases and J by 3 bases, with 21 bases left in between. The CDR3 spans 17 residues. In germline, CDR1 is KGHDR, CDR2 SFDVKD. The CDR3 DNA is TGTGCCACCAGTGACTGCAACCGGGAGATAACTTTCTACGAGCAGTACTTC. It specifies CATSDCNREITFYEQYF.

The genes are TRBV9 and TRBJ2-7, with D perhaps TRBD2 (6 bases). V lost 4 bases to trimming and J lost 2 bases, with 16 bases between them. CDR1 is SGDLS and CDR2 is YYNGEE in the germline V gene. CDR3 length: 15 amino acids. CDR3 region: CASSQGEEGPYEQYF. For the CDR3, the DNA is TGTGCCAGCAGCCAAGGGGAGGAGGGGCCCTACGAGCAGTACTTC.

Only a few counts were recorded for this clonotype. The chain couples TRBV30 to TRBJ1-3; D possibly corresponds to TRBD1 (6 bases). CDR3 length: 13 amino acids. V dropped 4 bases and J dropped 2 bases, with 9 bases sitting between them. Germline V lookup: CDR1 GTSNPN, CDR2 SVGIG (reference sequence). CDR3 in amino acids: CAWKPGAGNTIYF. The CDR3 DNA is TGTGCCTGGAAACCAGGGGCTGGAAACACCATATATTTT.

The rearrangement joins TRBV24-1 to TRBJ2-5, with D perhaps TRBD2 (6 bases). Germline CDR1 reads KGHDR; CDR2 reads SFDVKD. This CDR3 has 15 amino acids. The ends were cut back, 3 bases at V and 4 bases at J, with 14 bases in the middle. CDR3 nucleotides: TGTGCCACCAGTGATCCCTCGGGAGAGGGAGAGACCCAGTACTTC. Its translation: CATSDPSGEGETQYF.

There are many counts of this clonotype. This chain joins TRBV28 and TRBJ2-7; 15 bases map to TRBD2. V shed 5 bases and J 4 bases; nucleotides not matched to a gene: 12. Germline V gives CDR1 MDHEN, CDR2 SYDVKM. The CDR3 runs to 18 residues. Written as DNA, the CDR3 is TGTGCCAGCAGTCCCTCCGGACTAGCGGGAGGGGGGCGGTACGAGCAGTACTTC. Amino acids: CASSPSGLAGGGRYEQYF.

The chain employs TRBV11-3 and TRBJ2-5, with TRBD1 matching over 7 bases. The germline V gene has CDR1 SGHNT and CDR2 YENEEA. V shed 1 base, J shed 2 bases, and the junction held 4 bases outside the gene matches. There are 15 residues in the CDR3. CDR3 region: CASSLGGTAQETQYF. CDR3 DNA: TGTGCCAGCAGCTTAGGGGGGACAGCTCAAGAGACCCAGTACTTC.

This clonotype was counted only a few times. The chain links TRBV28 to TRBJ1-5; no clear D gene. Germline V gives CDR1 MDHEN, CDR2 SYDVKM. V was trimmed by 2 bases and J by 4 bases, leaving 3 bases between them. CDR3 length: 12 residues. For the CDR3, the DNA is TGTGCCAGCAGTTTACTGAATCAGCCCCAGCATTTT. It encodes CASSLLNQPQHF.

The table lists this clonotype with a few counts. The chain joins TRBV20-1 to TRBJ2-1; TRBD2 might be the D (5 bases). Germline loops: CDR1 DFQATT, CDR2 SNEGSKA (reference sequence). This CDR3 has 11 residues. V lost 0 bases to trimming and J lost 12 bases, with 9 bases between them. The CDR3 spells CSARETGGQFF. CDR3 nucleotides: TGCAGTGCTAGAGAGACCGGAGGGCAGTTCTTC.

Ten or more counts support this clonotype. The rearrangement links TRBV3-1 to TRBJ2-3; D is ambiguous. The CDR3 is 14 residues long. Germline lookup yields CDR1 LGHDT and CDR2 YNNKEL (reference sequence). V dropped 0 bases and J dropped 7 bases, with 11 bases sitting between them. The DNA of the CDR3 is TGTGCCAGCAGCCAAGATACCGTTGCGAATACGCAGTATTTT. Its translation: CASSQDTVANTQYF.

This clonotype was observed at least ten times. This chain links TRBV7-9 with TRBJ2-3; D gene uncertain. Germline V gives CDR1 SEHNR, CDR2 FQNEAQ (reference sequence). V lost 3 bases to trimming and J lost 5 bases, with 15 bases between them. This CDR3 region has 15 residues. DNA of the CDR3: TGTGCCAGCAGCTTCTCGGGCCCCGGGTTAGATACGCAGTATTTT. Protein product: CASSFSGPGLDTQYF.

The chain recombines TRBV7-3 with TRBJ2-7; D gene uncertain. V was shortened by 3 bases and J by 6 bases, with 15 bases between the two germline ends. Germline CDR1 SGHTA, CDR2 FQGTGA. CDR3 length: 14 residues. The CDR3 spells CASSFQLYSGEQYF. In nucleotides, the CDR3 is TGTGCCAGCAGCTTCCAACTTTATTCGGGCGAGCAGTACTTC.